The clone carrying this TCR beta chain was picked up many times. What it recognizes is unknown. CDR1 LGHDT and CDR2 YNNKEL come from the germline V gene (reference sequence). This CDR3 has 12 amino acids. Trimming left V 3 bases short and J 6 bases short, with 6 bases between. This sample was taken from a study of CD8 T cells in ankylosing spondylitis. Broader study findings: Disease-linked clones, CD8+, were relatively rare in peripheral blood. Disease-associated clones were reportedly significantly overrepresented in matched ankylosing spondylitis synovial fluid.

Making the TCR beta libraries involved quantitative 5'-RACE with molecular barcodes. TCRdb processed the 5' RACE reads anew with MiXCR; each CDR3 protein has one entry. The repertoire holds 200,000 to 250,000 distinct CDR3 sequences, with under 30% as singletons. Source material: blood, either unsorted or a sorted T cell fraction (not recorded which). The receptor comes from a male donor with ankylosing spondylitis or in good health (not recorded which). The chain is built from TRBV3-1 and TRBJ2-1; D is unresolved. The CDR3 region is CASSHRVNEQFF. The DNA for the CDR3 is TGTGCCAGCAGCCATCGTGTCAATGAGCAGTTCTTC.